Described below is a single T cell receptor beta chain sequence and its context. This clone's antigen is unknown. Base qualities are not at hand, and no much larger clone is one base apart. The source of the sample is a study of CD4 T cells in relation to SARS-CoV-2 and coronaviruses (dated by TCRdb to the early 2020s). Context from the whole study: In the ViraFEST assay, PBMCs were cultured with antigen for under 13 days, after which TCR beta CDR3s were sequenced to identify antigen-specific clonal expansions. The negative reference condition was either a culture with an HIV-1 Nef peptide pool or a culture with no peptide. Shared crossreactive spike epitopes were mapped to their HLA restriction using patient-derived lymphoblastoid cell lines. At the level of individual TCR clonotypes, the study measured memory CD4+ T cell crossreactivity between SARS-CoV-2 spike protein and common cold coronavirus spike proteins. The Adaptive Biotechnologies TCR-sequencing kit was used to sequence samples from three pre-COVID donors and the naive versus memory experiments, while other data came from Illumina-based sequencing. A different TCR-beta assay, based on Illumina, was used to sequence expansion assays from other donors in the study.

Library prep was done by the immunoSEQ multiplex PCR assay. In the source study's methods: During preprocessing, nonproductive sequences were removed, along with CDR3s that did not begin with C, did not end with F or W, or were shorter than 7 amino acids. Antigen-specific clonotypes were called with the MANAFEST web app, based on expansion relative to reference and other culture wells. To be counted as positive, a clone had to show significant expansion compared with the reference culture, at an FDR below 0.05, in 2 of 3 replicate wells. Positive clones also required significant expansion versus all other tandem wells and an odds ratio above 5. CDR3 homology was measured as pairwise Levenshtein distance, computed with the stringdist R package after trimming three terminal residues from each end. TCRdb took over this immuneACCESS table, retaining in-frame rearrangements with V and J assigned. Such tables are incomplete; in checked studies, under half of the missing clones stem from an unresolved V gene, and the remainder is unexplained. From that table come the V and J calls and clone size; the DNA was used to work out D and trimming. A total of some 30,000 clones appear in this sample, around 78% of them only once. The ten largest account for more than 20% of the sample.

Summary of the overall study and its limitations: Around 65% of donors had memory CD4+ clonotypes that crossrecognized SARS-CoV-2 and at least one common cold coronavirus spike. Compared with monoreactive clones, crossreactive clones had significantly weaker SARS-CoV-2-driven expansion, a result consistent with antigenic imprinting. No donor contributed both pre-pandemic and post-infection samples, which limited tracing the source of pre-existing responses. Crossreactivity analysis was centred on spike protein, so crossreactivity against other viral proteins was not assessed. Small numbers of patients and of tested TCRs were a limitation of the study.

CD4+ T cells from unexposed donors were collected before the COVID-19 pandemic (2011-2018). After about 10 days of culture, CD4+ T cells were isolated with the EasySep CD4+ T cell isolation kit. Unexposed donor CD4+ T cells were tested for reactivity to SARS-CoV-2 S and N and four common cold coronavirus spike pools, as cell number allowed. Each well held more than 1.5 million PBMCs cultured in IMDM containing around 5% human AB serum and around 10 IU/ml IL-2. Half of the culture medium was replaced with fresh IL-2-containing medium on days 3 and 7. Triplicate replicate wells were generally used for each peptide culture condition. Leukapheresis product for the unexposed donors was purchased commercially. PBMCs were isolated from leukapheresis product or whole blood by Ficoll-Paque PLUS gradient centrifugation. The PBMCs went either fresh into the expansion assay or into cryopreservation at -140 degrees C. The QIAamp Micro DNA Kit was used to extract genomic DNA from the CD4+ T cells.

The sequencing sample was made of CD4+ T cells from PBMCs, cultured in vitro. This TCR derives from a human donor in good health.

The DNA reads TGTGCCAGCAGTGGACAGGGGGCGTTTGTTGGCTACACCTTC. Its product reads: CASSGQGAFVGYTF. The rearrangement combines TRBV25-1 with TRBJ1-2; TRBD1 lines up with 10 middle nucleotides. V trim: 4 bases; J trim: 7 bases; unmatched bases: 6. The germline V gene specifies MGHDK as CDR1 and SYGVNS as CDR2. The CDR3, cysteine through phenylalanine, is 14 amino acids long. Only the CDR3 region is kept as DNA, spanning 42 bases read in frame from base 1.